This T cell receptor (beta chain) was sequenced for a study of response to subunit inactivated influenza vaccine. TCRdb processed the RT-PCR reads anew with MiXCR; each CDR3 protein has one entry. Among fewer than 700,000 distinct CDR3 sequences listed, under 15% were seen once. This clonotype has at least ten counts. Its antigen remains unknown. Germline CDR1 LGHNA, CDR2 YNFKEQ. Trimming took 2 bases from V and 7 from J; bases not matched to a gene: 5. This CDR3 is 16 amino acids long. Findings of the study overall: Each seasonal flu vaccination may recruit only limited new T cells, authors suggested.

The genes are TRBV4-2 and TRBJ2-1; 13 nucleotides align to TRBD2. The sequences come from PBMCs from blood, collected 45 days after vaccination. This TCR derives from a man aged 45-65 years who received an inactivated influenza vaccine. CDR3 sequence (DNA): TGTGCCAGCAGCCAATCTGGGACTAGCGGGGAAAATGAGCAGTTCTTC. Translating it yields CASSQSGTSGENEQFF.